This T cell receptor beta chain was observed in a study of shared clonotypes between healthy human individuals. Study information: CD4 naive and memory got three plates each, CD8 naive two, CD8 memory one. Study-wide findings and caveats: The sharing of approximately 5.1% of naive CD4 clonotypes was seen across several donors.

Only in-frame clones appear in the TCRdb table, and some are missing; sequencing was by immunoSEQ multiplex PCR. The sample holds more than 2 million clones, about 95% seen once. This clone is a singleton in its sample. The target antigen is unknown. This CDR3 is built from 15 residues. The germline CDR1 and CDR2 sequences are WNHNN and SYGVQD (reference sequence). V gave up 0 bases and J gave up 8 bases, with 16 bases separating them. CD45RO-negative cells were positively selected for CCR7, leaving out terminally differentiated effector memory CD45RA+ cells. The chain joins TRBV10-1 to TRBJ1-1, with D possibly matching TRBD1 (5 bases). Sequences were obtained from naive CD8+ T cells sorted from blood. The clonotype originates from a man younger than 30 in good health. The CDR3 here is CASSESTAGRGEAFF. For the CDR3, the DNA is TGCGCCAGCAGTGAGTCGACAGCCGGACGTGGGGAAGCTTTCTTT.